This T cell receptor (beta chain) is from a study of T cells in Graves' hyperthyroidism and ophthalmopathy. The investigators amplified TCR beta CDR3 regions from RNA transcripts. The TCR CDR3 first-round RT-PCR relied on the HTBI primer set. TCRdb re-analysed the multiplex PCR reads in MiXCR, keeping a single row per CDR3 protein. Of about 640,000 distinct CDR3 sequences in the sample, around 20% are singletons; the top ten hold 30% to 40%. General study points: Blood shared most expanded thyroid clonotypes above 0.001. Ophthalmopathy was separated from stable hyperthyroidism by a 13 V-J model.

The CDR3 is 14 amino acids. Trimming pared 4 bases from V and 4 bases from J, leaving 11 bases between. Germline loops: CDR1 SGHAT, CDR2 FQNNGV. Lactation, pregnancy, other autoimmune disease or uncontrolled infection excluded patients. Source material for PBMCs was around 10 ml fresh peripheral blood. This clonotype was picked up many times. Its matching antigen is unknown. Sequences were obtained from blood. The chain is built from TRBV11-2 and TRBJ2-1, with D uncertain. This receptor was taken from a man younger than 45 with Graves' ophthalmopathy. The CDR3 DNA reads TGTGCCAGCAGCTCGCGTACCAAGTACAATGAGCAGTTCTTC. Translated, it gives CASSSRTKYNEQFF.